Included here is one TCR beta chain sequence, with context. This clonotype was seen many times. Its antigen has not been determined. No base quality values were provided; no much bigger clone lies one nucleotide off. The axillary draining lymph nodes of breast cancer patients were the source of the lymph node samples. TCRdb shows the sequencer as Illumina HiSeq 2000. TCR beta chain libraries were generated through multiplex PCR amplification. High-throughput sequencing was used to analyze the amplified TCR beta chain products. TCRdb reprocessing: public reads trimmed at Q25 with fastp, clones called with MiXCR, in-frame beta chains kept. Rows are combined by CDR3 protein, so each entry shows the most common genes and DNA. Here the sample has about 100,000 distinct CDR3 sequences; less than 25% occur a single time. 1% to 1.5% of the sample goes to the ten largest clones. This entry is derived from a study of breast tumors, draining lymph nodes, adjacent tissues (dated by TCRdb to 2016 to 2018). For the study in its entirety: The study compared TCR beta repertoires across tumor, adjacent nontumor tissue and axillary lymph nodes from breast cancer patients. The study aimed to assess the relationships and possible T-cell exchange between tumor, surrounding tissue and draining lymph node repertoires in human breast cancer.

Its CDR3 holds 16 amino acids, cysteine through phenylalanine. Just the 48-base CDR3 DNA is kept, in frame starting at base 1. Trimming accounts for 5 bases at V and 7 bases at J, while the number of junction bases matched to no gene is 10. Looking up the germline V gene yields CDR1 SGHTA and CDR2 FQGTGA. On the study overall, not on this receptor specifically: Tumor and nontumor tissue repertoires were significantly more similar in luminal-like than in basal-like breast cancer. A scenario in which most tumor T cells derive from the lymph node and then expand within tumor tissue was judged to be consistent with the data. Tumors showed preferential V and J gene usage, and their T-cell repertoire diversity fell below that of lymph nodes yet above that of nontumor tissue. Rather than being directly demonstrated, the conclusion that tumor T cells originate in lymph nodes was presented as consistent with a hypothesis.

This sequence originates from a female donor with breast cancer. Some clones in this sample may be carry-over from other donors' samples. The sequence joins TRBV7-3 to TRBJ1-4, and TRBD1 aligns with 10 junction nucleotides. The material sequenced was axillary lymph node tissue. The CDR3 loop reads CASSPPGQGSTEKLFF. The bases read TGTGCCAGCAGCCCCCCGGGACAGGGGTCGACTGAAAAACTGTTTTTT. With all but the CDR3 taken from the reference TRBV7-3 and TRBJ1-4 genes, the full variable domain is: GAGVSQTPSNKVTEKGKYVELRCDPISGHTALYWYRQSLGQGPEFLIYFQGTGAADDSGLPNDRFFAVRPEGSVSTLKIQRTERGDSAVYLCASSPPGQGSTEKLFFGSGTQLSVL.